This T cell receptor (beta chain) was retrieved from a study of human T cells and chemical hapten exposure. Authors' data handling: A per-sample median of approximately 87,000 TCRs was observed, with counts ranging from roughly 20,000 to 700,000. Each CDR3 protein is one row after TCRdb ran MiXCR on the RACE reads. For this entry, the V and J calls and clone size follow TCRdb and not the study's own pipeline. This sample has more than 70,000 distinct CDR3 sequences, with 12% found just once. This clonotype was detected a few times. Time point in this sample: patch test 1, 2 weeks after DPC sensitization. Indicated treatment: therapeutic diphenylcyclopropenone sensitization with weekly scalp DPC. Sample donors consisted of patients with alopecia, aged 18 to 70 years, who were suitable for DPC. This CDR3 has 14 amino acids. Germline-derived CDR1 and CDR2 are SGHRS and YFSETQ. V lost 4 bases and J 2 bases, leaving 11 bases between the germline ends.

The chain links TRBV5-1 to TRBJ2-3, with D possibly TRBD2 on 7 matching bases. The sequence came from a woman in her sixties or seventies with alopecia areata. Some clones in this sample may be carry-over from other donors' samples. Sequencing was performed on whole blood, taken in connection with sensitization to the hapten diphenylcyclopropenone (DPC). CDR3 DNA sequence: TGCGCCAGCAGCGGCGGGGGCCCCACAGATACGCAGTATTTT. Its protein is CASSGGGPTDTQYF.